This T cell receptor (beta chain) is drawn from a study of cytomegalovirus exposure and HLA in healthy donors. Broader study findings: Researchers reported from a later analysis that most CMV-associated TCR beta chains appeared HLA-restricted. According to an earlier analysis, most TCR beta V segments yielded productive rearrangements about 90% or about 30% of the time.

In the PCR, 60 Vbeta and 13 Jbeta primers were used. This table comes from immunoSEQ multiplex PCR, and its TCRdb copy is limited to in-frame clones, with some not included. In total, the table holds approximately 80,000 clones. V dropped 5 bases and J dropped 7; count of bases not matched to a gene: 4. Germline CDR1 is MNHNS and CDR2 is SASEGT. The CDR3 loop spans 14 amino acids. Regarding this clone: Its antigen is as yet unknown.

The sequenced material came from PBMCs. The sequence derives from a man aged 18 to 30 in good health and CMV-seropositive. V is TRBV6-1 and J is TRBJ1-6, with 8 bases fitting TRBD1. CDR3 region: CASSTGTGNSPLHF. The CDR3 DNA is TGTGCCAGCAGTACCGGGACAGGAAATTCACCCCTCCACTTT.